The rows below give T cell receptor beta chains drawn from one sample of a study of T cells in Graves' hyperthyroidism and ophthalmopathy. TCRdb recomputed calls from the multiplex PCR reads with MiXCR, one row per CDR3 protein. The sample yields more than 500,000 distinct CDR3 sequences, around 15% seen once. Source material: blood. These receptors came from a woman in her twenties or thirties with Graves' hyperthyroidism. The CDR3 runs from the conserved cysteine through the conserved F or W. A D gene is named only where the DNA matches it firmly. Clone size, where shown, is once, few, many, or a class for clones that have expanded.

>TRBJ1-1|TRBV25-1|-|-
CASNTGTTEAFF
TGTGCCAGCAATACAGGGACCACTGAAGCTTTCTTT
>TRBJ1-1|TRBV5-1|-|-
CASRQEGTEAFF
TGCGCCAGCAGGCAAGAAGGCACTGAAGCTTTCTTT
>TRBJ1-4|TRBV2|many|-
CASRPQPNEKLFF
TGTGCCAGCAGACCACAGCCTAATGAAAAACTGTTTTTT
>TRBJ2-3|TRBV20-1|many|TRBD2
CSARGRLAGVTDTQYF
TGCAGTGCTAGGGGACGTCTAGCGGGAGTCACAGATACGCAGTATTTT
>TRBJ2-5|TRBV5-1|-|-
CASSGAGTPETQYF
TGCGCCAGCAGTGGGGCGGGGACCCCGGAGACCCAGTACTTC
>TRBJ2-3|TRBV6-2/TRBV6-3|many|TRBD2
CASSHPAGVGTDTQYF
TGTGCCAGCAGTCATCCAGCGGGAGTAGGCACAGATACGCAGTATTTT
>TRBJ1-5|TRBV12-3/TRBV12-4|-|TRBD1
CASSLGGQNQPQHF
TGTGCCAGCAGCCTAGGGGGCCAAAATCAGCCCCAGCATTTT
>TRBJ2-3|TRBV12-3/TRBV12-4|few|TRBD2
CASSPGMHIAGVSTDTQYF
TGTGCCAGCTCACCCGGGATGCATATAGCGGGAGTGAGCACAGATACGCAGTATTTT
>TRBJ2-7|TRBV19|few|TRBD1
CASSIYRGESYEQYF
TGTGCCAGTAGTATCTACAGGGGGGAGTCCTACGAGCAGTACTTC
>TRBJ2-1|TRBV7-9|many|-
CASSLSGTDEQFF
TGTGCCAGCAGCTTATCGGGGACCGATGAGCAGTTCTTC
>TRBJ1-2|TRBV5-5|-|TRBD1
CASSLMTGPINYGYTF
TGTGCCAGCAGCTTGATGACAGGGCCTATTAACTATGGCTACACCTTC
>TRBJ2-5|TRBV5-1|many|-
CASAQQETQYF
TGCGCCAGCGCCCAACAAGAGACCCAGTACTTC
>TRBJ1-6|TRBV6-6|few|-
CASSYVPGSPLHF
TGTGCCAGCAGTTACGTCCCCGGGTCACCCCTCCACTTT
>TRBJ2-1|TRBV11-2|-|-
CASTRGARRQYNEQFF
TGTGCCAGCACCCGGGGCGCCCGACGCCAATACAATGAGCAGTTCTTC
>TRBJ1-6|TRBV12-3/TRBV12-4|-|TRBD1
CASRRTGGGSPLHF
TGTGCCAGCAGGCGGACAGGGGGCGGCTCACCCCTCCACTTT
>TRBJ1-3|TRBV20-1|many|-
CSARTQWTSGNTIYF
TGCAGTGCTAGAACGCAGTGGACATCTGGAAACACCATATATTTT
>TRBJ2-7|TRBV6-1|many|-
CASSYRPGSTYEQYF
TGTGCCAGCAGTTATAGGCCGGGCTCTACCTACGAGCAGTACTTC
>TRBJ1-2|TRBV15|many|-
CATSRGDGNYGYTF
TGTGCCACCAGCAGAGGGGACGGAAACTATGGCTACACCTTC
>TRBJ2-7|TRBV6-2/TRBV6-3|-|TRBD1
CASSARQGADEQYF
TGTGCCAGCAGTGCCCGACAGGGTGCCGACGAGCAGTACTTC
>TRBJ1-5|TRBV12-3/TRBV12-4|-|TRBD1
CASSSVTGFNQPQHF
TGTGCCAGCAGTTCGGTGACAGGGTTCAATCAGCCCCAGCATTTT
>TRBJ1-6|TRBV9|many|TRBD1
CASSSSTGKGSPLHF
TGTGCCAGCAGCTCTTCGACAGGGAAGGGTTCACCCCTCCACTTT
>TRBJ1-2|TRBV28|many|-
CASSWGMRYTF
TGTGCCAGCAGTTGGGGCATGAGATACACCTTC
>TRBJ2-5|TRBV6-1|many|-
CASGEWYRVTETQYF
TGTGCCAGCGGGGAGTGGTACAGGGTCACGGAGACCCAGTACTTC
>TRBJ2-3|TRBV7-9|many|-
CASSLGQSVTDTQYF
TGTGCCAGCAGCTTAGGACAGAGCGTCACAGATACGCAGTATTTT
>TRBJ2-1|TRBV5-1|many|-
CASSLDGVTRYNEQFF
TGCGCCAGCAGCTTGGACGGCGTCACGAGATACAATGAGCAGTTCTTC
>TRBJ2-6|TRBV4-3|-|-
CASSLDLSGANVLTF
TGCGCCAGCAGCCTAGACCTGTCTGGGGCCAACGTCCTGACTTTC
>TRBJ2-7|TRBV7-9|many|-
CASRPLGGQRYEQYF
TGTGCCAGCAGACCACTGGGGGGACAGCGCTACGAGCAGTACTTC
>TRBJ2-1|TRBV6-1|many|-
CASSGRAEGNEQFF
TGTGCCAGCAGTGGTCGGGCGGAGGGCAATGAGCAGTTCTTC
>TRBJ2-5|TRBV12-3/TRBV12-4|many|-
CASSPDGETQYF
TGTGCCAGCAGTCCAGACGGAGAGACCCAGTACTTC
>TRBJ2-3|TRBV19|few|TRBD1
CASRDRGEDTQYF
TGTGCCAGTAGGGACAGGGGCGAAGATACGCAGTATTTT
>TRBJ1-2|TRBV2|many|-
CASRGRTGSNYGYTF
TGTGCCAGCAGGGGGCGCACAGGGAGCAACTATGGCTACACCTTC
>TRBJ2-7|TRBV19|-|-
CASSIEADSYEQYF
TGTGCCAGTAGTATAGAAGCGGATTCCTACGAGCAGTACTTC
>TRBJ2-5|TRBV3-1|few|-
CASIPRTGLDQETQYF
TGTGCCAGCATACCAAGAACGGGCTTGGACCAAGAGACCCAGTACTTC
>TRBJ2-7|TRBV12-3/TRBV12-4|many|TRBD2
CASSQTVAGGYTYEQYF
TGTGCCAGCAGCCAAACCGTAGCGGGAGGTTACACCTACGAGCAGTACTTC
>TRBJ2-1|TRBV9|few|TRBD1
CASSAPDRENAKQFF
TGTGCCAGCAGCGCCCCGGACAGGGAGAATGCAAAGCAGTTCTTC
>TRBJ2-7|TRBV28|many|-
CASSFNRVLVTYEQYF
TGTGCCAGCAGTTTCAACAGGGTCTTAGTTACCTACGAGCAGTACTTC
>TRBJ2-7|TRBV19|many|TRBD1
CASSASTGESYEQYF
TGTGCCAGTAGTGCCTCGACAGGGGAAAGCTACGAGCAGTACTTC
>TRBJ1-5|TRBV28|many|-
CASIQGIGNQPQHF
TGTGCCAGCATTCAGGGAATTGGGAATCAGCCCCAGCATTTT
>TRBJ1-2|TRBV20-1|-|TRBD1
CSASRDRGGYGYTF
TGCAGTGCTTCTCGGGACAGGGGTGGCTATGGCTACACCTTC
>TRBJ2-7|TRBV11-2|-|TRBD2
CASALGLAGVGSDEQYF
TGTGCCAGCGCGCTCGGACTGGCGGGGGTAGGGAGCGACGAGCAGTACTTC
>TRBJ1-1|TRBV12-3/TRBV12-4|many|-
CASSLGQDNTEAFF
TGTGCCAGCAGTTTAGGGCAGGATAACACTGAAGCTTTCTTT
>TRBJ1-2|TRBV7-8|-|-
CASSPGKGTYGYTF
TGTGCCAGCAGCCCCGGGAAGGGAACGTATGGCTACACCTTC
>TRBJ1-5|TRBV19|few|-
CASSSGIQPQHF
TGTGCCAGTAGTTCAGGGATTCAGCCCCAGCATTTT
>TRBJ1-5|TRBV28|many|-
CASSLSGVYQPQHF
TGTGCCAGCAGTTTATCGGGGGTTTATCAGCCCCAGCATTTT
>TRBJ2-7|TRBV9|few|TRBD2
CASSVGGGPPYEQYF
TGTGCCAGCAGCGTTGGCGGGGGACCCCCCTACGAGCAGTACTTC
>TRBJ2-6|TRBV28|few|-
CASGQRLTLYSGANVLTF
TGTGCCAGTGGGCAGAGGCTCACCTTGTACTCTGGGGCCAACGTCCTGACTTTC
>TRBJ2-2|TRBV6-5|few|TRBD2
CASSYSTGGGELFF
TGTGCCAGCAGTTACTCAACGGGGGGCGGGGAGCTGTTTTTT
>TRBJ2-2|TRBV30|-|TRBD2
CAWSVGLAAGELFF
TGTGCCTGGAGTGTAGGACTAGCCGCCGGGGAGCTGTTTTTT
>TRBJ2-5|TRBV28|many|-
CASSSIQETQYF
TGTGCCAGCAGTTCAATCCAAGAGACCCAGTACTTC
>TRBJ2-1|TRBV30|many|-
CAWSPDRFYNEQFF
TGTGCCTGGAGCCCCGACAGGTTCTACAATGAGCAGTTCTTC
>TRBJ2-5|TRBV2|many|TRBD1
CASTGQLQETQYF
TGTGCCAGCACGGGACAGCTACAAGAGACCCAGTACTTC
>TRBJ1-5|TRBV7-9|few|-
CASSLAGATDTQHF
TGTGCCAGCAGCTTAGCTGGTGCGACAGATACGCAGCATTTT
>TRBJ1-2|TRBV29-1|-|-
CSVVQVSYGYTF
TGCAGCGTTGTCCAGGTTAGCTATGGCTACACCTTC
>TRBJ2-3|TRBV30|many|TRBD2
CAWSSPGGESTDTQYF
TGTGCCTGGAGTTCCCCCGGGGGGGAAAGCACAGATACGCAGTATTTT
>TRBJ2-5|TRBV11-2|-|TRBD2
CASSRTSGRKETQYF
TGTGCCAGCAGCCGTACTAGCGGGAGAAAAGAGACCCAGTACTTC